Listed here is a single T cell receptor (beta chain). Per germline, CDR1 SNHLY and CDR2 FYNNEI. Germline trimming cut 5 bases from V and 2 bases from J; bases unmatched to any gene: 4. This CDR3 has 15 amino acids. This record belongs to a study of blood T cell repertoires in COVID-19. Study-level information: Sample material is recorded as cDNA or gDNA derived from T cells, B-cell-depleted T cells, or PBMCs.

Authors' methods: The authors estimated nucleated cell counts from reference gene primer amplification. Using immunoSEQ multiplex PCR, the repertoire was profiled, and TCRdb retains in-frame clones only, with some absent. The V and J calls and clone size were taken over from that table, and D and trimming were inferred from the DNA. The sample includes about 73,000 clones, 75% to 90% of them seen just once. This rearrangement joins TRBV2 to TRBJ1-4, with 8 bases fitting TRBD1. This clonotype was sampled from a man older than 75 with acute or convalescent COVID-19. The material sequenced was peripheral blood. The CDR3 region has the DNA TGTGCCAGCAGTCCGCGACAGGGGACTAATGAAAAACTGTTTTTT. Amino acids: CASSPRQGTNEKLFF.